The 6 T cell receptor beta chains below come from one sample, sequenced in a study of spatial heterogeneity in lung cancer. TCRdb fed the 5' RACE reads into MiXCR, producing one record per CDR3 protein. The data show some 3,000 distinct CDR3 sequences, 2.5% to 3.5% seen once. Described time point: sample taken at primary tumor resection. The source material was normal lung tissue next to the tumor, sampled at surgery. These receptors were collected from a male donor with early-stage non-small cell lung cancer.

By sample fraction, this clonotype is medium-sized. The V gene is TRBV28, the J gene TRBJ2-5; 9 positions agree with TRBD2. This CDR3 contains 13 residues. Germline V CDR1 and CDR2: MDHEN, SYDVKM. Trimming removed 7 bases from V and 2 bases from J; junction bases left unmatched: 2. The CDR3 loop reads CASTLAGQETQYF. The CDR3 DNA reads as TGTGCCAGCACCCTAGCGGGACAAGAGACCCAGTACTTC.

This clonotype was counted many times. This sequence joins TRBV18 and TRBJ1-6; possible D gene TRBD1, 5 bases. The CDR3 consists of 14 residues. V dropped 2 bases and J dropped 8 bases, with 10 bases sitting between them. Germline V CDR1 and CDR2: KGHSH, LQKENI. CDR3 DNA sequence: TGTGCCAGCTCACCAGGGGGGGATGATTCACCCCTCCACTTT. Translation: CASSPGGDDSPLHF.

This clonotype is large by share. The chain joins TRBV18 to TRBJ1-1; 8 nucleotides align to TRBD1. Germline loops: CDR1 KGHSH, CDR2 LQKENI. The CDR3 covers 15 residues. The trim removed 5 bases at V and 1 base at J, leaving 6 bases unmatched. This CDR3 reads CASSDRTGTNTEAFF. CDR3 in DNA: TGTGCCAGCTCAGACCGGACAGGGACGAACACTGAAGCTTTCTTT. The full variable domain, its missing parts supplied by reference TRBV18 and TRBJ1-1, is NAGVMQNPRHLVRRRGQEARLRCSPMKGHSHVYWYRQLPEEGLKFMVYLQKENIIDESGMPKERFSAEFPKEGPSILRIQQVVRGDSAAYFCASSDRTGTNTEAFFGQGTRLTVV.

At least ten counts were recorded for this clonotype. The CDR3 here is CASSLGKNIQYF. CDR3 nucleotide sequence: TGTGCCAGCAGCTTAGGAAAAAACATTCAGTACTTC. The J gene is TRBJ2-4, the V gene TRBV11-2, with D unresolved. The CDR3 contains 12 residues. Trimming pared 1 base from V and 4 bases from J, leaving 2 bases between. Germline CDR1 SGHAT, CDR2 FQNNGV.

The sample holds many counts of this clonotype. Written as DNA, the CDR3 is TGTGCCAGCAGCTTAAAGGGCAGGGAGCGGTCTAAGAACACTGAAGCTTTCTTT. Amino acid sequence: CASSLKGRERSKNTEAFF. This chain connects TRBV7-8 to TRBJ1-1; tentative D call: TRBD1 (5 bases). V was cut by 2 bases and J by 1 base, with 20 bases left in between. CDR3 length: 18 amino acids. The V gene's germline CDR1 is SGHVS and CDR2 FQNEAQ. The complete variable domain, with remaining parts taken from reference TRBV7-8 and TRBJ1-1, reads GAGVSQSPRYKVAKRGQDVALRCDPISGHVSLFWYQQALGQGPEFLTYFQNEAQLDKSGLPSDRFFAERPEGSVSTLKIQRTQQEDSAVYLCASSLKGRERSKNTEAFFGQGTRLTVV.

In its sample, this clonotype was seen a few times. The chain is built from TRBV7-2 and TRBJ1-1, with D hard to call. The CDR3 totals 12 residues. Trimming pared 4 bases from V and 6 bases from J, leaving 9 bases between. CDR1 and CDR2 (germline): SGHTA, FQGNSA. The CDR3 region has the DNA TGTGCCAGCAGCTACCGAGGCGCTGAAGCTTTCTTT. This encodes CASSYRGAEAFF.